These 18 T cell receptor beta chains were all obtained from the same sample, sequenced in a study of T-cell reconstitution after alpha-beta-depleted transplantation in children. It was with unique molecular identifiers that the TCRbeta library was prepared. TCRdb fed the PCR reads into MiXCR, producing one record per CDR3 protein. The sample holds 200,000 to 250,000 distinct CDR3 sequences, around 13% seen once. This specimen consisted of PBMCs from the stem cell graft donor, obtained from the stem cell graft. The receptors originated from a human donor who donated a stem cell graft to a child with acute lymphoblastic leukemia.

A remark on this clonotype: This may be a read error: a much more frequent sequence differs by one nucleotide. CDR3 coding DNA: TGCAGCGGCTCAGGGGGCCGGCACACTGAAGCTTTCTTT. It translates to CSGSGGRHTEAFF. The chain joins TRBV29-1 to TRBJ1-1; 8 nucleotides align to TRBD1. Losses at the gene ends were 7 bases for V and 3 bases for J; bases not matched to a gene: 7. Germline assignment: CDR1 SQVTM and CDR2 ANQGSEA. The CDR3 length is 13 residues.

This clonotype was found many times. This chain links TRBV3-1 with TRBJ1-2; D uncertain. The V gene lost 4 bases and the J gene lost 7 bases, with 7 bases spanning the gap. CDR3 size: 11 residues. Germline CDR1 and CDR2: LGHDT and YNNKEL (reference sequence). The CDR3 DNA follows: TGTGCCAGCAGCCGATCGGGTGGCTACACCTTC. It codes for CASSRSGGYTF. The whole variable domain, remainder taken from reference TRBV3-1 and TRBJ1-2, is DTAVSQTPKYLVTQMGNDKSIKCEQNLGHDTMYWYKQDSKKFLKIMFSYNNKELIINETVPNRFSPKSPDKAHLNLHINSLELGDSAVYFCASSRSGGYTFGSGTRLTVV.

This clonotype was seen ten or more times. V usage is TRBV5-1 and J usage is TRBJ1-4; maybe TRBD1 (5 bases). The CDR3 has 15 residues. V dropped 1 base and J dropped 4 bases, with 11 bases sitting between them. Germline assignment: CDR1 SGHRS and CDR2 YFSETQ. The CDR3, as DNA: TGCGCCAGCAGCTTGCGGGCGGGACTTAATGAAAAACTGTTTTTT. It yields the protein CASSLRAGLNEKLFF.

This clonotype was seen at least ten times. The chain uses TRBV7-2 and TRBJ1-1; weak D call: TRBD1 (6 bases). This CDR3 comprises 13 residues. CDR1 and CDR2 (germline): SGHTA, FQGNSA. Trimming pared 2 bases from V and 3 bases from J, leaving 7 bases between. The CDR3 loop reads CASSLQGYTEAFF. The CDR3 nucleotides are TGTGCCAGCAGCTTACAGGGGTACACTGAAGCTTTCTTT.

This clonotype came up many times. The V gene is TRBV7-9, the J gene TRBJ2-3, with TRBD2 as a possible D gene (6 bases). This CDR3 spans 15 amino acids. CDR1 and CDR2 from the germline V gene are SEHNR and FQNEAQ (reference sequence). Trimming took off 5 bases at V and 2 bases at J, with 14 bases between the two ends. Here the CDR3 reads CASSLRDFSTDTQYF. The CDR3 DNA follows: TGTGCCAGCAGCCTCCGGGACTTTTCCACAGATACGCAGTATTTT.

Note on this clonotype: Since a much larger clone is just one base distant, this may be a read error. J is TRBJ1-3 and V is TRBV7-9, with D unresolved. Germline lookup yields CDR1 SEHNR and CDR2 FQNEAQ (reference sequence). Trimming stripped 4 bases from V and 14 bases from J, with 9 bases between. The CDR3 spans 10 residues. CDR3 nucleotides: TGTGCCAGCAGCTCAGACCGACTATATTTT. Translated, it gives CASSSDRLYF.

The sample holds a few counts of this clonotype. The chain combines TRBV19 with TRBJ2-3, with D perhaps matching TRBD2 (6 bases). The CDR3 contains 13 residues. From germline, CDR1 is LNHDA and CDR2 SQIVND (reference sequence). V was cut by 5 bases and J by 5 bases, with 11 bases left in between. The CDR3 nucleotides are TGTGCCAGTAGTGAACGGAGGGGAGATACGCAGTATTTT. Encoded protein: CASSERRGDTQYF.

At least ten counts were recorded for this clonotype. The chain couples TRBV12-3 or TRBV12-4 to TRBJ1-4; 9 bases are a match to TRBD1. The V and J ends lost 6 bases and 8 bases, in that order; junction bases with no gene match: 4. CDR3 length: 13 amino acids. Here the CDR3 DNA reads TGTGCCAGCAGAGGGACAGGGCGCGAAAAACTGTTTTTT. Translation: CASRGTGREKLFF.

About this clonotype: Since a much larger clone is just one base distant, this may be a read error. This chain connects TRBV29-1 to TRBJ2-4; D gene ambiguous. In germline, CDR1 is SQVTM, CDR2 ANQGSEA. The CDR3 is made up of 12 amino acids. This chain's CDR3 is CSVTDWRNSQYF. CDR3 nucleotides: TGCAGCGTTACAGACTGGAGAAACAGTCAGTACTTC.

This clonotype was detected many times. The chain employs TRBV10-3 and TRBJ2-7; D is unresolved. Trimming shortened V by 0 bases and J by 0 bases, and 12 bases separated the two germline ends. Germline V gene sequence: CDR1 ENHRY, CDR2 SYGVKD. This CDR3 spans 16 amino acids. As DNA, the CDR3 is TGTGCCATCAGTGAGTCCCGGTTAGTAGGCTCCTACGAGCAGTACTTC. Its protein is CAISESRLVGSYEQYF.

A word on this clonotype: At one of its ends the junction is not consistent with the germline gene, which may arise from a read error. The chain uses TRBV20-1 and TRBJ2-4, with a possible D match to TRBD1 (6 bases). Germline values: CDR1 DFQATT, CDR2 SNEGSKA (reference sequence). This CDR3 has 14 amino acids. This CDR3 reads CSASTGNRKNSQYF. The CDR3 bases are TGCAGTGCCTCTACAGGGAACAGGAAAAACAGTCAGTACTTC.

There are many counts of this clonotype. The V and J genes are TRBV28 and TRBJ2-7; D possibly corresponds to TRBD2 (5 bases). The germline V gene has CDR1 MDHEN and CDR2 SYDVKM. This CDR3 is 12 amino acids long. The V gene lost 6 bases and the J gene lost 4 bases, with 10 bases spanning the gap. The CDR3 reads CASRRRGYEQYF. CDR3 bases: TGTGCCAGCAGGAGACGGGGTTACGAGCAGTACTTC. The variable domain in full, completed from reference TRBV28 and TRBJ2-7, reads DVKVTQSSRYLVKRTGEKVFLECVQDMDHENMFWYRQDPGLGLRLIYFSYDVKMKEKGDIPEGYSVSREKKERFSLILESASTNQTSMYLCASRRRGYEQYFGPGTRLTVT.

This clonotype was detected many times. The chain links TRBV5-1 to TRBJ2-1, with 11 bases matching TRBD1. The CDR3 length is 16 residues. CDR1 and CDR2 from the germline V gene are SGHRS and YFSETQ. The V gene end was trimmed by 3 bases and the J gene end by 7 bases; junction bases not matched to a gene: 9. The CDR3 reads CASSSLGTGGANEQFF. DNA of the CDR3: TGCGCCAGCAGCTCGCTCGGGACAGGGGGAGCGAATGAGCAGTTCTTC.

This clonotype has at least ten counts. The V and J genes are TRBV7-2 and TRBJ2-5; no clear D. The ends were cut back, 4 bases at V and 7 bases at J, with 16 bases in the middle. Germline-derived CDR1 and CDR2 are SGHTA and FQGNSA. The CDR3 covers 14 residues. The CDR3, as DNA: TGTGCCAGCAGCTCTTCCTTTGTCTTAGGGACCCAGTACTTC. Its translation: CASSSSFVLGTQYF.

This clonotype was detected ten times or more. V usage is TRBV7-2 and J usage is TRBJ1-1; no clear D gene. V gave up 2 bases and J gave up 3 bases, with 10 bases separating them. The CDR3 contains 14 residues. Germline-derived CDR1 and CDR2 are SGHTA and FQGNSA. The CDR3 bases are TGTGCCAGCAGCTTAACACCGGGCCACACTGAAGCTTTCTTT. It is translated as CASSLTPGHTEAFF.

This clonotype turned up a few times. The chain carries TRBV20-1 and TRBJ1-2, with 7 bases aligning to TRBD1. From germline, CDR1 is DFQATT and CDR2 SNEGSKA (reference sequence). The ends lost 3 bases at V and 6 bases at J; junction bases unmatched: 13. The CDR3 runs to 15 residues. Here the CDR3 reads CSARLPTGVVDGYTF. The CDR3 nucleotides read TGCAGTGCTAGGCTCCCTACAGGGGTCGTCGATGGCTACACCTTC.

The chain carries TRBV23-1 and TRBJ2-7, with a possible D match to TRBD1 (5 bases). TRBV23-1 is an open reading frame, and its role is uncertain. This CDR3 contains 16 residues. Trimming left V 2 bases short and J 3 bases short, with 17 bases between. The CDR3 DNA is TGCGCCAGCAGTCAACACTTTCCACAGGATGACTACGAGCAGTACTTC. Amino acid sequence: CASSQHFPQDDYEQYF.

The V and J genes are TRBV19 and TRBJ2-5; D unclear. The germline CDR1 and CDR2 sequences are LNHDA and SQIVND (reference sequence). V dropped 7 bases and J dropped 1 base, with 10 bases sitting between them. The CDR3 extends over 13 amino acids. CDR3 protein: CASKKGGQETQYF. CDR3 nucleotide sequence: TGTGCCAGTAAAAAAGGTGGCCAAGAGACCCAGTACTTC. Filled out from reference TRBV19 and TRBJ2-5, the complete variable domain reads DGGITQSPKYLFRKEGQNVTLSCEQNLNHDAMYWYRQDPGQGLRLIYYSQIVNDFQKGDIAEGYSVSREKKESFPLTVTSAQKNPTAFYLCASKKGGQETQYFGPGTRLLVL.